The sample holds many counts of the clone carrying this T cell receptor beta chain. This CDR3 contains 15 residues. Per germline, CDR1 LGHNA and CDR2 YSLEER. The J segment lost 3 bases and the V segment lost 2 bases, leaving 7 bases of the junction unmatched. The sample belongs to a study of Graves' ophthalmopathy and Graves' hyperthyroidism. Transcripts of RNA were the source for amplifying TCR beta CDR3 regions. Following a first-round RT-PCR that used HTBI primers, a second-round multiplex PCR was carried out. TCRdb ran MiXCR on the multiplex PCR reads and lists one entry per CDR3 protein. The sample yields around 400,000 distinct CDR3 sequences, more than 20% seen once. Serum thyroxine and TRAb, along with clinical symptoms, thyroid ultrasound and orbital computed tomography, were what diagnosis relied on. Over 9.5 ml of fresh blood yielded the PBMCs by density gradient.

Source material: peripheral blood. The chain carries TRBV4-3 and TRBJ2-7, with 7 bases identical to TRBD1. This receptor was taken from a woman in her late teens or twenties with stable Graves' hyperthyroidism. CDR3 bases: TGCGCCAGCAGCCAAACGACAGGGCTGTACTACGAGCAGTACTTC. Protein: CASSQTTGLYYEQYF.